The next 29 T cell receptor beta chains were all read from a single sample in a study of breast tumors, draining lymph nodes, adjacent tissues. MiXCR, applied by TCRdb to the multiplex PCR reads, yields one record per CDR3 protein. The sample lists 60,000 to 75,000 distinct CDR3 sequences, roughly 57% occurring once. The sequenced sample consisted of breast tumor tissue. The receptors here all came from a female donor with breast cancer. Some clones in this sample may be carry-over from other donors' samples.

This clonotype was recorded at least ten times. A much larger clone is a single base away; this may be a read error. This CDR3 reads CATRPGERYEQYF. Here the CDR3 DNA reads TGTGCCACCAGACCGGGAGAGCGCTACGAGCAGTACTTC. The V call is TRBV6-6, the J call TRBJ2-7, with D tentatively TRBD2 (6 bases). The germline gives CDR1 MNHNY, CDR2 SVGAGI (reference sequence). V lost 10 bases to trimming and J lost 3 bases, with 16 bases between them. The CDR3 consists of 13 residues.

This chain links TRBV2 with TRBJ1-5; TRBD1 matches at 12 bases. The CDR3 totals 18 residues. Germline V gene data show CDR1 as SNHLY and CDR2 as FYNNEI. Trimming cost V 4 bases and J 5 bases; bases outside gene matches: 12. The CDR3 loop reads CASSGGQPGQGAHQPQHF. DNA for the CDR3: TGTGCCAGCAGTGGTGGACAGCCGGGACAGGGGGCGCATCAGCCCCAGCATTTT.

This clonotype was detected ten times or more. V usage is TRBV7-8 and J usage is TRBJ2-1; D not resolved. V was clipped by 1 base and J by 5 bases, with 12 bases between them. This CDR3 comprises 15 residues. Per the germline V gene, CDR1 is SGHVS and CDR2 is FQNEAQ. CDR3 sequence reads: CASSLGAGINNEQFF. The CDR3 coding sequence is TGTGCCAGCAGCTTAGGGGCAGGAATAAACAATGAGCAGTTCTTC.

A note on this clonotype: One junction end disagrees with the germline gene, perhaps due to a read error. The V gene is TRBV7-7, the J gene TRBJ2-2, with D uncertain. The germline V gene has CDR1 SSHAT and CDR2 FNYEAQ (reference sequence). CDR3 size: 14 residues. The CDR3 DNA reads TGTGCTAGCAGCTCACGAGTAGGCACCGGGGAGCTGTTTTTT. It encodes CASSSRVGTGELFF.

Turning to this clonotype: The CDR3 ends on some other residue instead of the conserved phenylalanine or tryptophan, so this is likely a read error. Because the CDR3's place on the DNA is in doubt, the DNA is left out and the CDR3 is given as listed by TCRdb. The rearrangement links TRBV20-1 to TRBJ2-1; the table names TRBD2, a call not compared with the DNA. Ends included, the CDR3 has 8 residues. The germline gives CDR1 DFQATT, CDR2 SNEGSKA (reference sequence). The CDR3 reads CSASPTSG.

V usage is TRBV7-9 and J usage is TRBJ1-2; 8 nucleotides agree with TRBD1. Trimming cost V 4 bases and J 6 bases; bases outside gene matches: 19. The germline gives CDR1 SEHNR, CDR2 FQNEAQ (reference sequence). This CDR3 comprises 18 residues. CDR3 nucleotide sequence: TGTGCCAGCAGCTCACCCCCGGGACAGGTAAGGGGGCCGAATGGCTACACCTTC. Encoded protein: CASSSPPGQVRGPNGYTF.

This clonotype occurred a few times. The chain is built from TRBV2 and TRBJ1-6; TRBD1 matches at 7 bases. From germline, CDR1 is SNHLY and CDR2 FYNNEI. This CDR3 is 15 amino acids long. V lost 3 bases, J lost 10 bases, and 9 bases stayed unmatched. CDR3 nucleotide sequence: TGTGCCAGCAGTGACTCCGGGACAGTTGGGTCACCCCTCCACTTT. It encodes CASSDSGTVGSPLHF. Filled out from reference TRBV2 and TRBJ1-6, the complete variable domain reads EPEVTQTPSHQVTQMGQEVILRCVPISNHLYFYWYRQILGQKVEFLVSFYNNEISEKSEIFDDQFSVERPDGSNFTLKIRSTKLEDSAMYFCASSDSGTVGSPLHFGNGTRLTVT.

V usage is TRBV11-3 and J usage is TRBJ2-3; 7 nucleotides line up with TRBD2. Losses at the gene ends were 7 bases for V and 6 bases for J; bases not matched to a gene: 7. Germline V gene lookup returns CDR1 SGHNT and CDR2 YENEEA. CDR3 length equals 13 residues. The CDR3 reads CASKSGVRDTQYF. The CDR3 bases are TGTGCCAGCAAGAGCGGGGTGAGGGATACGCAGTATTTT.

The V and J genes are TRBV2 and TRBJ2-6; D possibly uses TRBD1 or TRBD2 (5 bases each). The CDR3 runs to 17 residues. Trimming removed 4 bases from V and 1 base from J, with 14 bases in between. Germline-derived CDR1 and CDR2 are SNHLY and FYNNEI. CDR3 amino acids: CASSAGALSSGANVLTF. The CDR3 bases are TGTGCCAGCAGTGCCGGGGCTCTGTCTTCTGGGGCCAACGTCCTGACTTTC.

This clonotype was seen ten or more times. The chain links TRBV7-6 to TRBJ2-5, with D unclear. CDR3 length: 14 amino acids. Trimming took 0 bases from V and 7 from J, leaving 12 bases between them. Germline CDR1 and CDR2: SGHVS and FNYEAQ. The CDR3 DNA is TGTGCCAGCAGCTTAGCGGTGACCGTGGGGACCCAGTACTTC. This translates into CASSLAVTVGTQYF.

CDR3 sequence reads: CASSLVSHNEQFF. As DNA, the CDR3 is TGTGCCAGCAGCTTAGTTTCGCACAATGAGCAGTTCTTC. The rearrangement joins TRBV7-9 to TRBJ2-1; D remains ambiguous. V was trimmed by 1 base and J by 5 bases, leaving 6 bases between them. This CDR3 spans 13 amino acids. Per the germline V gene, CDR1 is SEHNR and CDR2 is FQNEAQ (reference sequence). The variable domain in full, completed from reference TRBV7-9 and TRBJ2-1, reads DTGVSQNPRHKITKRGQNVTFRCDPISEHNRLYWYRQTLGQGPEFLTYFQNEAQLEKSRLLSDRFSAERPKGSFSTLEIQRTEQGDSAMYLCASSLVSHNEQFFGPGTRLTVL.

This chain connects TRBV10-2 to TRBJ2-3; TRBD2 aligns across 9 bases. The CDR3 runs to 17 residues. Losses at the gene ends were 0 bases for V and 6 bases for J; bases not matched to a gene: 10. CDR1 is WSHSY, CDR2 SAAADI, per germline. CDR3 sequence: CASSESTRLAGPDTQYF. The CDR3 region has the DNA TGCGCCAGCAGTGAGTCGACTCGGCTAGCGGGACCTGATACGCAGTATTTT.

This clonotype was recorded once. The CDR3: CATRGGSGTFGQFF. In DNA, the CDR3 is TGTGCCACCCGGGGGGGTAGCGGGACATTTGGGCAGTTCTTC. The chain joins TRBV24-1 to TRBJ2-1, with TRBD2 matching over 8 bases. The V gene's germline CDR1 is KGHDR and CDR2 SFDVKD. V was pared by 9 bases and J by 12 bases, with 15 bases of the junction left unmatched. This CDR3 has 14 residues.

CDR3 protein: CASSETGGFFGNQPQHF. The CDR3 nucleotides read TGTGCCAGTAGCGAGACAGGGGGGTTTTTCGGCAATCAGCCCCAGCATTTT. J is TRBJ1-5 and V is TRBV19, with 9 bases matching TRBD1. The CDR3 contains 17 residues. Per germline, CDR1 LNHDA and CDR2 SQIVND (reference sequence). The J segment lost 2 bases and the V segment lost 6 bases, leaving 11 bases of the junction unmatched.

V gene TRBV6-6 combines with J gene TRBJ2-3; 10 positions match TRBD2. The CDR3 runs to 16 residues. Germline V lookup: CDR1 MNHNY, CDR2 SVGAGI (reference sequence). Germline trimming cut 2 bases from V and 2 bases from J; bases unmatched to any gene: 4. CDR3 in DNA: TGTGCCAGCAGTTACCTAAGCGGGGGGGTCACAGATACGCAGTATTTT. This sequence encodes CASSYLSGGVTDTQYF.

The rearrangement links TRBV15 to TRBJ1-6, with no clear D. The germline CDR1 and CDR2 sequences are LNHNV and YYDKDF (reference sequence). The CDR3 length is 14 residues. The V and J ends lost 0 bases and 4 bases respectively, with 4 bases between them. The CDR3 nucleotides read TGTGCCACCAGCAGAGATCCGTATAATTCACCCCTCCACTTT. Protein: CATSRDPYNSPLHF.

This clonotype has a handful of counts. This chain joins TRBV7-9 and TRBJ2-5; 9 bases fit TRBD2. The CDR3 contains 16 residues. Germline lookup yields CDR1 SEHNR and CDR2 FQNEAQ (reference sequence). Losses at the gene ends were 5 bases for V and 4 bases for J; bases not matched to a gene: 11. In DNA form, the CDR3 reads TGTGCCAGCAGCCCAGGAGGACAGACTAGCGGAGAGACCCAGTACTTC. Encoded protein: CASSPGGQTSGETQYF. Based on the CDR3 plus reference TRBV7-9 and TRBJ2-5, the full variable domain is DTGVSQNPRHKITKRGQNVTFRCDPISEHNRLYWYRQTLGQGPEFLTYFQNEAQLEKSRLLSDRFSAERPKGSFSTLEIQRTEQGDSAMYLCASSPGGQTSGETQYFGPGTRLLVL.

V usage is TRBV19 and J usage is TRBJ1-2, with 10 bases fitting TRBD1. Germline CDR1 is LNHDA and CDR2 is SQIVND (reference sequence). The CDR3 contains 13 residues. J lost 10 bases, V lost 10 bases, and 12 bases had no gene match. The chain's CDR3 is CATRTGGINHYTF. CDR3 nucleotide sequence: TGTGCCACCAGGACAGGGGGAATCAATCACTACACCTTC.

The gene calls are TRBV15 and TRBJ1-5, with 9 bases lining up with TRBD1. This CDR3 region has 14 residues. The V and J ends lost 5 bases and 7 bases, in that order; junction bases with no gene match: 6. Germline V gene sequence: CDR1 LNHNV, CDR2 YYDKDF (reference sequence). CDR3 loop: CATSGQGSWQPQHF. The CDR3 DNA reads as TGTGCCACCAGCGGACAGGGGAGTTGGCAGCCCCAGCATTTT.

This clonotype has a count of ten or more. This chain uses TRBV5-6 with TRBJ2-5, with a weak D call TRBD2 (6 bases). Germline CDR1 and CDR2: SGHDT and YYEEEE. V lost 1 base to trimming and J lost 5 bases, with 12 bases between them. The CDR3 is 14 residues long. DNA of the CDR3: TGTGCCAGCAGCTTGATGGGGGGAACGGAGACCCAGTACTTC. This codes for CASSLMGGTETQYF. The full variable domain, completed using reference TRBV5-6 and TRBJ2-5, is DAGVTQSPTHLIKTRGQQVTLRCSPKSGHDTVSWYQQALGQGPQFIFQYYEEEERQRGNFPDRFSGHQFPNYSSELNVNALLLGDSALYLCASSLMGGTETQYFGPGTRLLVL.

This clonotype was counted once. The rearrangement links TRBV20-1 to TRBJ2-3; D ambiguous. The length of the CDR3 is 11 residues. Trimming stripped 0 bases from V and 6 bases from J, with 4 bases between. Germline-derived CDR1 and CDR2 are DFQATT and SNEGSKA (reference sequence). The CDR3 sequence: CSARDRDTQYF. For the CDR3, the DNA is TGCAGTGCTAGAGATAGGGATACGCAGTATTTT.

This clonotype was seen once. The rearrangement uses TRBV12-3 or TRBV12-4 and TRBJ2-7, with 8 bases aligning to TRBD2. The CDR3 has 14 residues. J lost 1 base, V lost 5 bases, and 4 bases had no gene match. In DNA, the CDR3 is TGTGCCAGCAGTGAGGGACTAGAGTCCTACGAGCAGTACTTC. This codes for CASSEGLESYEQYF.

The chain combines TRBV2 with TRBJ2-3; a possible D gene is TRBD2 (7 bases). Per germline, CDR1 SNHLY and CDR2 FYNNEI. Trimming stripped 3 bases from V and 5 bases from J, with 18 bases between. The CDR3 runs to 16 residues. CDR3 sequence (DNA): TGTGCCAGCAGTGAGCGTCTTATAAGGGGGGGAGATACGCAGTATTTT. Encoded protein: CASSERLIRGGDTQYF.

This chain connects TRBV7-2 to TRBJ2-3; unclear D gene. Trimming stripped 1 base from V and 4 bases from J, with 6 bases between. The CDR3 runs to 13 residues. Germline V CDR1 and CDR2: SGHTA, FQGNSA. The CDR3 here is CASSLGEADTQYF. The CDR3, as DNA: TGTGCCAGCAGCTTAGGGGAAGCAGATACGCAGTATTTT.

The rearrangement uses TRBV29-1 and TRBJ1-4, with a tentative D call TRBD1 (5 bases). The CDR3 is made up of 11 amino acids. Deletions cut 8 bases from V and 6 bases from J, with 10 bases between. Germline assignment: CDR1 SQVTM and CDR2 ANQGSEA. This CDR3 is CSRAGDEKLFF. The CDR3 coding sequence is TGCAGCAGGGCGGGGGATGAAAAACTGTTTTTT.

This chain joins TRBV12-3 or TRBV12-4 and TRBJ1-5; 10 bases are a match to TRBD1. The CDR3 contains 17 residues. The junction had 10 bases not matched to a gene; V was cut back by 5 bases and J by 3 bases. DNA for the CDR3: TGTGCCAGCAGTCCCCCCGGGGACAGGGGAAACAATCAGCCCCAGCATTTT. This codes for CASSPPGDRGNNQPQHF.

As DNA, the CDR3 is TGTGCCAGCAGTTTCAACAGGGGAGGGAGGAGTGAGACCCAGTACTTC. Translating it yields CASSFNRGGRSETQYF. The V call is TRBV28, the J call TRBJ2-5, with D perhaps TRBD1 or TRBD2 (7 bases each). Germline V gives CDR1 MDHEN, CDR2 SYDVKM. Trimming took 3 bases from V and 5 from J, leaving 19 bases between them. The CDR3 runs to 16 residues.

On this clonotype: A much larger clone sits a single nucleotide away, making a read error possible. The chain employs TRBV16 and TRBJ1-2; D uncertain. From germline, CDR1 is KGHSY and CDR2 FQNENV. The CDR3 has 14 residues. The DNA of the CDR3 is TGTGTCAGCAGCCCACCGCCACCTAACTATGGCTACACCTTC. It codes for CVSSPPPPNYGYTF.

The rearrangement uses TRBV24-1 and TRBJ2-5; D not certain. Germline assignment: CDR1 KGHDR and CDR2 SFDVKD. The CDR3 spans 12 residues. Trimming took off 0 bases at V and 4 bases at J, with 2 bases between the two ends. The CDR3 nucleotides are TGTGCCACCAGTGATTTGGGAGAGACCCAGTACTTC. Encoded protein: CATSDLGETQYF.